This T cell receptor beta chain was profiled in a study of tumor and adjacent non-tumor tissue in lung cancer. Whole-study context: Patients comprised 12 adenocarcinoma, a couple of squamous cell carcinoma and 1 small cell lung cancer. Each sample yielded some 4 million productive TCRbeta reads on average.

This sample's RNA came from whole unsorted tissue. Chemotherapy-naive patients with new lung cancer underwent thoracic surgery in China, August–November 2014. The germline V gene encodes CDR1 DFQATT and CDR2 SNEGSKA (reference sequence). The CDR3 covers 14 residues. The library came from three nested PCR rounds adapted from ARM-PCR protocols. TCRdb re-called the multiplex PCR reads with MiXCR, one entry per CDR3 protein. Of 100,000 to 150,000 distinct CDR3 sequences in the sample, approximately 66% were seen once. As to this clonotype: An end of the junction does not agree with germline; a read error may underlie this.

The sample comprised lung tumor tissue. The chain couples TRBV20-1 to TRBJ1-1; D perhaps matches TRBD1 (5 bases). The TCR originated in a man aged 25-45 years with non-small cell lung cancer. The CDR3 sequence: CNARYSGTNTEAFF. In DNA form, the CDR3 reads TGCAATGCTAGATATTCCGGGACGAACACTGAAGCTTTCTTT.